This TCR beta chain was sequenced for a study of STAT5B mutations in CD4+ large granular lymphocyte leukemia. The wider study: Among healthy donors, a particular HLA allele went with more CDR3 'QG' motifs.

As for this clone: The antigen remains undetermined.

This CDR3 comprises 14 residues. Germline CDR1 reads SGHVS; CDR2 reads FQNEAQ. Trimming at V came to 3 bases and at J to 7 bases, leaving 5 bases not matched to a gene. Authors' methods: A productive frequency of 2.59 x 10-5 was the lowest detectable. Method: immunoSEQ multiplex PCR; TCRdb's copy keeps in-frame clones and lacks some. That table furnishes V, J and clone size, whereas the DNA furnished D and trimming. This sample has 35,000 or so clones, with roughly three quarters found just once. Whole-study results and caveats: TRBV06-family usage was enriched in top patient clones (8/27) versus controls (2/35). CD4-sorted patient repertoires seemed more clonal than healthy CD4+ repertoires.

The TCR comes from a human donor in good health. This chain links TRBV7-8 with TRBJ2-3; TRBD2 agrees at 9 bases. The specimen was CD4+ T cells from blood buffy coats. For the CDR3, the DNA is TGTGCCAGCAGCTTCATACTAGCGGGTAATACGCAGTATTTT. Amino acids: CASSFILAGNTQYF.